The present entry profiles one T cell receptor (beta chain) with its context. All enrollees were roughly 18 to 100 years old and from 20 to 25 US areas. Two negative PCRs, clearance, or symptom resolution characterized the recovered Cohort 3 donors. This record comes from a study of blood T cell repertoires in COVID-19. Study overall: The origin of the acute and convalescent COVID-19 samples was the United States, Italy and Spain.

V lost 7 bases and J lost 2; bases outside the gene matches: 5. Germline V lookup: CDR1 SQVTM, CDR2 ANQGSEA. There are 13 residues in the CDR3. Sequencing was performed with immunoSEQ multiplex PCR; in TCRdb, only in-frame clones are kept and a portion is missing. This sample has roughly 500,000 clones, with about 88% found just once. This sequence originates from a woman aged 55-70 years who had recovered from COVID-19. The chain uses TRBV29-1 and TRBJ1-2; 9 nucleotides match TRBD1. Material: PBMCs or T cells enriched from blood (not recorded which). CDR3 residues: CSAGQGSNYGYTF. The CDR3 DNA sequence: TGCAGCGCTGGACAGGGGTCAAACTATGGCTACACCTTC.